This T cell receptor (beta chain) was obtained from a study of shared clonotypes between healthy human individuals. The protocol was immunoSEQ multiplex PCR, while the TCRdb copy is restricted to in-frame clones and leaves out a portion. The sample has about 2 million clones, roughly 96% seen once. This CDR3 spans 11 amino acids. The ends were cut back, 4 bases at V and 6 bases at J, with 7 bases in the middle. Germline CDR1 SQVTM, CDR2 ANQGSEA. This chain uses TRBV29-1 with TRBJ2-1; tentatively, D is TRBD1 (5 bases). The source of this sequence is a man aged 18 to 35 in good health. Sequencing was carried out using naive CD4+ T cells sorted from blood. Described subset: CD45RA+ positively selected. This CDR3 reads CSVVGVNEQFF. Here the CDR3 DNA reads TGCAGCGTTGTAGGGGTCAATGAGCAGTTCTTC.